A single count supports the clone carrying this TCR beta chain. This entry is derived from a study of blood T cell repertoires in COVID-19. For the study at large: Samples of COVID-19 (acute and convalescent) were obtained from the United States, Italy and Spain. From T cells, B-cell-depleted T cells, or PBMCs came the material, which was cDNA or gDNA.

Original analysis: Amplifying reference gene primers gave estimates of nucleated cell counts. Libraries were prepared by immunoSEQ multiplex PCR; TCRdb keeps only in-frame clonotypes and omits some of them. The V and J calls and clone size come from that table; D and trimming were worked out from the DNA. The table records under 250,000 clones, 85% to 90% of them present only once. Seattle patients were enrolled while actively infected and followed longitudinally. Sequenced input: peripheral blood. This TCR was recovered from a man aged 30 to 45 with COVID-19, enrolled during active disease.

The CDR3 nucleotides are TGTGCCAGCAGTCAACCCGGGACTCCCCATGGCTACACCTTC. Residues: CASSQPGTPHGYTF. The rearrangement links TRBV27 to TRBJ1-2; TRBD1 might be the D (5 bases). The CDR3 has 14 residues. The germline V and J ends were trimmed by 5 bases and 6 bases, with 16 bases remaining between them. Germline-derived CDR1 and CDR2 are MNHEY and SMNVEV (reference sequence).